This TCR beta chain was sequenced in a study of immune heterogeneity within non-small cell lung tumors. Study in general: With respect to histology, the tumors encompassed several squamous cell carcinomas, 9 to 10 non-squamous carcinomas and 1 not otherwise specified.

The TCR beta CDR3 region underwent multiplex PCR amplification with 32 V and 13 J primers. TCRdb processed the multiplex PCR reads anew with MiXCR; each CDR3 protein has one entry. The repertoire holds roughly 6,500 distinct CDR3 sequences, with around 20% as singletons. The CDR3 has 15 residues. Germline CDR1 and CDR2: DFQATT and SNEGSKA (reference sequence). Bulk tumor genomic DNA was the template, and each sample received about 600 ng. Multiple biopsies spaced far apart were taken from each primary tumor during surgery. Samples came from untreated patients having curative surgery for newly diagnosed non-small cell lung cancer. The donors were patients with newly diagnosed non-small cell lung cancer undergoing curative-intent surgery. Study-level points and caveats: The study found high-frequency T-cell receptor beta clonotypes largely distinct between individual patients. Identical dominant CDR3 beta clonotypes spanned tumor sites within a patient, beside site-unique high-frequency clones.

To note about this clonotype: Antigen: not known.

Sequencing input: lung tumor tissue. V is TRBV20-1 and J is TRBJ1-2, with 10 bases that match TRBD1. The TCR originated in a female donor with non-small cell lung cancer. CDR3 region: CGCRAPGQGSGGYTF. The CDR3 DNA reads TGCGGTTGTCGAGCACCGGGACAGGGGTCCGGTGGCTACACCTTC.